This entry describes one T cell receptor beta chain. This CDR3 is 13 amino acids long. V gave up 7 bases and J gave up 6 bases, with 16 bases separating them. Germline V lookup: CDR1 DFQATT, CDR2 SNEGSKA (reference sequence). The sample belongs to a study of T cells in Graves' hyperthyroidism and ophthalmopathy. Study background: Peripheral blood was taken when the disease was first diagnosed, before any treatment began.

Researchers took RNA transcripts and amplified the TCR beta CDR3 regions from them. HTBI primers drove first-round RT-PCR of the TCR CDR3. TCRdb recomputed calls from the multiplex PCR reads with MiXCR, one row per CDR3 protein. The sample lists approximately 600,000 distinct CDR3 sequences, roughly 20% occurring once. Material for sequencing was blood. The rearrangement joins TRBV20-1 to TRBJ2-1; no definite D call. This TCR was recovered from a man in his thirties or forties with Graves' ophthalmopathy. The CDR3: CSVAEFSLNEQFF. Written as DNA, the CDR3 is TGCAGTGTCGCGGAATTTAGCCTCAATGAGCAGTTCTTC.